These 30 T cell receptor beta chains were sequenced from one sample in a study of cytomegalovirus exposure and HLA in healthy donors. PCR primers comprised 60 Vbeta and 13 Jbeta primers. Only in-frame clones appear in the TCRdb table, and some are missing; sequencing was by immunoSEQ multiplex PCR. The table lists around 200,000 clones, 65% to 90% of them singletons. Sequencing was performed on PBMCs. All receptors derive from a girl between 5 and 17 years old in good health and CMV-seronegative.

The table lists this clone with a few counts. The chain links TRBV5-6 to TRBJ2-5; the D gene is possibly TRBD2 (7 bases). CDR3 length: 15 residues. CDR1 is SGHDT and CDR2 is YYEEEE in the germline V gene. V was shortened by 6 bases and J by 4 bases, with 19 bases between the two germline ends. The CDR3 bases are TGTGCCAGCACTAGAGACAGGAGGGAGGGAGAGACCCAGTACTTC. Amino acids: CASTRDRREGETQYF.

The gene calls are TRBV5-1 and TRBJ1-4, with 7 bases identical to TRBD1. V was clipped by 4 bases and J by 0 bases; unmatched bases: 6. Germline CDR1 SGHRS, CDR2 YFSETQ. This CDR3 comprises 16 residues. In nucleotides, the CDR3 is TGCGCCAGCAGCGTCGGGACAGTGGCAACTAATGAAAAACTGTTTTTT. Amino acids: CASSVGTVATNEKLFF.

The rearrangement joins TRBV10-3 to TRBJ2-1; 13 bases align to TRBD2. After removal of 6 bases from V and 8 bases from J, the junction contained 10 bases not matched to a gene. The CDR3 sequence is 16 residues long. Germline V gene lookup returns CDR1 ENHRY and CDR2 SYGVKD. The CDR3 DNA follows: TGTGCCATCAGGCCGACACTAGCGGGGGGGCCTGATGAGCAGTTCTTC. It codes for CAIRPTLAGGPDEQFF.

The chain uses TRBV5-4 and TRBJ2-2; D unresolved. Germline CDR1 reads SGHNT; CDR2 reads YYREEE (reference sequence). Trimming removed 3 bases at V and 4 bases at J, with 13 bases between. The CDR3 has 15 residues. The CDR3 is CASSSSGFFTGELFF. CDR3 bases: TGTGCCAGCAGCTCCTCAGGCTTCTTCACCGGGGAGCTGTTTTTT.

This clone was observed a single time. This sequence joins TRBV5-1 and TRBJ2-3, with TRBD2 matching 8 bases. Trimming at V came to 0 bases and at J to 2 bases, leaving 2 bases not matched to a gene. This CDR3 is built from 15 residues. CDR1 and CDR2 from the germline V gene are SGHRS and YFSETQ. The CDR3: CASSLGTSPTDTQYF. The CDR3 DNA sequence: TGCGCCAGCAGCTTGGGGACTAGCCCCACAGATACGCAGTATTTT. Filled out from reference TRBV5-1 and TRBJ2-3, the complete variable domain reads KAGVTQTPRYLIKTRGQQVTLSCSPISGHRSVSWYQQTPGQGLQFLFEYFSETQRNKGNFPGRFSGRQFSNSRSEMNVSTLELGDSALYLCASSLGTSPTDTQYFGPGTRLTVL.

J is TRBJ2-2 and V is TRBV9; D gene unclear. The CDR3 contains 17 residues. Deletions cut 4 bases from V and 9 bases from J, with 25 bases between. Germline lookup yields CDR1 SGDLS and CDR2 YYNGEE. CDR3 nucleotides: TGTGCCAGCAGCTCACGACATTCTCAGACGGCAACCCGGGAGCTGTTTTTT. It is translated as CASSSRHSQTATRELFF.

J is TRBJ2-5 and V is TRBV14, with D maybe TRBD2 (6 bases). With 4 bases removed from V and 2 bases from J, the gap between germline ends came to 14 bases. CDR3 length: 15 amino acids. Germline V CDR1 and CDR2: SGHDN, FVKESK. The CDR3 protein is CASSLGGVGQETQYF. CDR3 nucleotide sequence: TGTGCCAGCAGCCTCGGAGGGGTGGGGCAAGAGACCCAGTACTTC.

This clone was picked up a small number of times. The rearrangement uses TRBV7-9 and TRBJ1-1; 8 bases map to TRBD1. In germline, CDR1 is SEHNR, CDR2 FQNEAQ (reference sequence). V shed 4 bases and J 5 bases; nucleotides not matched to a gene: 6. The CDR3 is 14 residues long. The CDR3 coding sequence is TGTGCCAGCAGCTCCACAGGGGGAAGGACTGAAGCTTTCTTT. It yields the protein CASSSTGGRTEAFF. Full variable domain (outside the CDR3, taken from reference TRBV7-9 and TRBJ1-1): DTGVSQNPRHKITKRGQNVTFRCDPISEHNRLYWYRQTLGQGPEFLTYFQNEAQLEKSRLLSDRFSAERPKGSFSTLEIQRTEQGDSAMYLCASSSTGGRTEAFFGQGTRLTVV.

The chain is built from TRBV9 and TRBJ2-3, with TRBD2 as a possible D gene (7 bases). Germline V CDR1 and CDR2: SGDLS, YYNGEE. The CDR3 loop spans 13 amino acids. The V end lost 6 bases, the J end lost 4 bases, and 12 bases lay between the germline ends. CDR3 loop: CASTGGLADTQYF. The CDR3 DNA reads TGTGCCAGCACCGGGGGGCTGGCAGATACGCAGTATTTT.

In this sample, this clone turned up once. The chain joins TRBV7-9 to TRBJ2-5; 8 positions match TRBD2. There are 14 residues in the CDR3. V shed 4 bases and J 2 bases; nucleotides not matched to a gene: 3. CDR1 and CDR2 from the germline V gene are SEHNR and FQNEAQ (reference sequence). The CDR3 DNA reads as TGTGCCAGCAGCTGGGCGGGGGGTCAAGAGACCCAGTACTTC. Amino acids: CASSWAGGQETQYF.

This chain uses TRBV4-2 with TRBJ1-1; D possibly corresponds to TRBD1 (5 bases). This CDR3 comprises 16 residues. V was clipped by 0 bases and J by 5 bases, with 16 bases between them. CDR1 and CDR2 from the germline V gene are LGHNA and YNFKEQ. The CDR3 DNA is TGTGCCAGCAGCCAAGAAGGACACCATCCGAGGACTGAAGCTTTCTTT. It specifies CASSQEGHHPRTEAFF.

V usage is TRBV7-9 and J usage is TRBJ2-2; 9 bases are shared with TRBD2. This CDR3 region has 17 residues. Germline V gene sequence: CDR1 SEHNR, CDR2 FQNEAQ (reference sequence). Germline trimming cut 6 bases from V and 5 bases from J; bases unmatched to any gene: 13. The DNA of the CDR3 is TGTGCCAGCAGACATAGCGGGGGCCTTTATTTTACCGGGGAGCTGTTTTTT. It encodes CASRHSGGLYFTGELFF.

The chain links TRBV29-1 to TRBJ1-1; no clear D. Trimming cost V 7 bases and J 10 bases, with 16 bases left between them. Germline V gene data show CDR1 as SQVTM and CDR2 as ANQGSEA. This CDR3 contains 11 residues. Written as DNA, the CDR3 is TGCAGCGCCCGGGCGGGGAGTGTAGCTTTCTTT. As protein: CSARAGSVAFF.

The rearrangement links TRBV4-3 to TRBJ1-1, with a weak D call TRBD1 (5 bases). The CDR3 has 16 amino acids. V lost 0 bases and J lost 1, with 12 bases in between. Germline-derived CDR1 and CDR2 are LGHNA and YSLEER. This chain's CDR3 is CASSQETDNPNTEAFF. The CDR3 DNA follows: TGCGCCAGCAGCCAAGAAACGGACAATCCGAACACTGAAGCTTTCTTT.

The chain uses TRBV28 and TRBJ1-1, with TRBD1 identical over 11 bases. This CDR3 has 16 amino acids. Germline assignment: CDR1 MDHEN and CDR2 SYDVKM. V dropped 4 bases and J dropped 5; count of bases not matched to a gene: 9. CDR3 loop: CASSYWTGGADTEAFF. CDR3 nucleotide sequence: TGTGCCAGCAGTTATTGGACAGGGGGCGCGGATACTGAAGCTTTCTTT.

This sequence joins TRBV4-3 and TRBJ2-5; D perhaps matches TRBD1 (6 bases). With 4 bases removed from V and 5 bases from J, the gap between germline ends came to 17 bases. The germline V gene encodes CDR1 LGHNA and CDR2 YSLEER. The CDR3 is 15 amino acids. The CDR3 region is CASSRETGPGETQYF. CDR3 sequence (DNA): TGCGCCAGCAGCCGAGAGACAGGACCGGGGGAGACCCAGTACTTC.

CDR3 residues: CASSQAEGVNEQFF. CDR3 nucleotide sequence: TGCGCCAGCAGCCAAGCGGAAGGGGTCAATGAGCAGTTCTTC. The chain links TRBV4-3 to TRBJ2-1, with D possibly TRBD1 on 5 matching bases. This CDR3 has 14 residues. Germline V lookup: CDR1 LGHNA, CDR2 YSLEER. Between the trimmed V and J ends, which lost 1 base and 6 bases, there was a span of 10 bases.

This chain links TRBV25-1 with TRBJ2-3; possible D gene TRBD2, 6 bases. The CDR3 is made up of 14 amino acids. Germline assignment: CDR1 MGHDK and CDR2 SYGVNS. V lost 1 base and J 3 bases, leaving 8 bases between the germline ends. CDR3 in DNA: TGTGCCAGCAGTGAATCGGGGGTGACAGATACGCAGTATTTT. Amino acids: CASSESGVTDTQYF.

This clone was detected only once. The CDR3: CASSRSGSLYPDPYEQYF. The CDR3 DNA reads TGTGCCAGCAGCCGTAGCGGGAGTCTTTATCCAGACCCGTACGAGCAGTACTTC. This rearrangement joins TRBV7-2 to TRBJ2-7; 9 nucleotides line up with TRBD2. With V trimmed by 5 bases and J by 4 bases, 18 bases remained unmatched. The CDR3 totals 18 residues. Germline V gene lookup returns CDR1 SGHTA and CDR2 FQGNSA.

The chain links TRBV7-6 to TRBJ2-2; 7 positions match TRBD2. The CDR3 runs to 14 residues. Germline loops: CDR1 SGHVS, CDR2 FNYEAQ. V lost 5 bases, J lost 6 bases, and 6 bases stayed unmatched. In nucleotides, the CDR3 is TGTGCCAGCAGCCTCGGAGCGGGGTCCGGGGAGCTGTTTTTT. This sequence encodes CASSLGAGSGELFF.

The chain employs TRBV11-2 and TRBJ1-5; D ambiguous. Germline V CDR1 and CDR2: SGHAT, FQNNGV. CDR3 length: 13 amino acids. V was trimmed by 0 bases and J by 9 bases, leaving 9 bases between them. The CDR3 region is CASSLEASGPQHF. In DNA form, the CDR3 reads TGTGCCAGCAGCTTAGAAGCATCAGGGCCCCAGCATTTT. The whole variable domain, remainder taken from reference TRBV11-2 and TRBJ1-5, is EAGVAQSPRYKIIEKRQSVAFWCNPISGHATLYWYQQILGQGPKLLIQFQNNGVVDDSQLPKDRFSAERLKGVDSTLKIQPAKLEDSAVYLCASSLEASGPQHFGDGTRLSIL.

In DNA, the CDR3 is TGTGCCAGCAGTTTATCTGGGCAGGGGCGACTCTATGGCTACACCTTC. Amino acid sequence: CASSLSGQGRLYGYTF. The V call is TRBV27, the J call TRBJ1-2; perhaps TRBD1 as D (6 bases). V lost 0 bases and J 4 bases, leaving 15 bases between the germline ends. The CDR3 is 16 residues long. From germline, CDR1 is MNHEY and CDR2 SMNVEV (reference sequence).

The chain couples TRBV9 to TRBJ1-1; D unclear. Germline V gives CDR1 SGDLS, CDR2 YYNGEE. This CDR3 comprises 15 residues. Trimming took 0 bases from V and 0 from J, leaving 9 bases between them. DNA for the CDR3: TGTGCCAGCAGCGTAGGCGGGGAGCTGAACACTGAAGCTTTCTTT. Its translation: CASSVGGELNTEAFF.

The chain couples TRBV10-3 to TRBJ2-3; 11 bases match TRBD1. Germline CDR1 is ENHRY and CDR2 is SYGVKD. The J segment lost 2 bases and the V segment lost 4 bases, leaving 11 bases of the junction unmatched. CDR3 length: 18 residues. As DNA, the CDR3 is TGTGCCATCAGTGGGACAGGGGGCAAGTGGTTCTCCACAGATACGCAGTATTTT. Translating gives CAISGTGGKWFSTDTQYF.

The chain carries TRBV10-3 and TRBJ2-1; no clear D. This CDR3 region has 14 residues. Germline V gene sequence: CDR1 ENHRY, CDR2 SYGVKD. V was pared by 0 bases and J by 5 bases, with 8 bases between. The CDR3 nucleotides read TGTGCCATCAGTGAGTCGAACCAGGACAATGAGCAGTTCTTC. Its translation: CAISESNQDNEQFF.

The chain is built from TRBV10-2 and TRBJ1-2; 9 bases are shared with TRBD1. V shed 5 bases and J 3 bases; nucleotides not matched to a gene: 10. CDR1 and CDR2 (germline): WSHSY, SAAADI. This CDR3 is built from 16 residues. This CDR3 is CASSLPGQGTDYGYTF. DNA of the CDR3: TGCGCCAGCAGTCTTCCGGGACAGGGTACCGACTATGGCTACACCTTC.

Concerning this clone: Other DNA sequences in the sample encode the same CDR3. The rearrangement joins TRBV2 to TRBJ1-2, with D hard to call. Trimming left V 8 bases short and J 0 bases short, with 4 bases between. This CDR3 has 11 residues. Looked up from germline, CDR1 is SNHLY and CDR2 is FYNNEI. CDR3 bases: TGTGCCAGCCGGGCTAACTATGGCTACACCTTC. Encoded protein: CASRANYGYTF.

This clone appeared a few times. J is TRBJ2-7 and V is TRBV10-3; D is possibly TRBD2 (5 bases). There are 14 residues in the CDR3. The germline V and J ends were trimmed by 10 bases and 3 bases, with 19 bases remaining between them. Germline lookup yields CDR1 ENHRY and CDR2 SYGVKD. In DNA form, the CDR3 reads TGTGCCACCCGAGAGGGTTTCAATGACTACGAGCAGTACTTC. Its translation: CATREGFNDYEQYF.

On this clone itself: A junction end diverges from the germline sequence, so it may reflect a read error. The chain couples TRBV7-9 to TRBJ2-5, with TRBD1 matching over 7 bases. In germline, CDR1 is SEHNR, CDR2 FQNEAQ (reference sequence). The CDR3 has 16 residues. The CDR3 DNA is TGTTCCAGCAGCTCAGGAACAACAGGGGCCCGTGAGACCCAGTACTTC. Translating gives CSSSSGTTGARETQYF.

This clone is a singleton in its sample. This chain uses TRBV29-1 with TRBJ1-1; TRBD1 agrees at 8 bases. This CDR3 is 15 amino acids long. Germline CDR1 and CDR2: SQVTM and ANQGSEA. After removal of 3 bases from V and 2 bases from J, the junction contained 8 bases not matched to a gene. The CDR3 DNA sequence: TGCAGCGTTGACGGGTACAGGGGGAGAAACACTGAAGCTTTCTTT. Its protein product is CSVDGYRGRNTEAFF.